The source of this T cell receptor beta chain is a study of T cells in Graves' hyperthyroidism and ophthalmopathy. General observations from the study: Blood held most thyroid clonotypes expanded above 0.001 frequency.

The V gene's germline CDR1 is SGHRS and CDR2 YFSETQ. The CDR3 extends over 13 amino acids. Trimming shortened V by 2 bases and J by 4 bases, and 9 bases separated the two germline ends. The TCR beta CDR3 regions underwent amplification using RNA transcripts as the source. Initially, a first-round RT-PCR of the TCR CDR3 employed the HTBI primer set. MiXCR was run by TCRdb on the multiplex PCR reads, yielding one entry per CDR3 protein. The sample holds 300,000 to 450,000 distinct CDR3 sequences, 13% seen once. This clonotype was recorded many times. The antigen remains undetermined. Stable Graves' hyperthyroidism denoted no ophthalmopathy progression over 18 months. The study left out patients who had uncontrolled infection, other autoimmune disease, pregnancy or lactation. This sample holds PBMCs from less than 13 ml fresh peripheral blood.

This chain connects TRBV5-1 to TRBJ1-1; a possible D gene is TRBD1 (5 bases). The sample was blood. The origin of this receptor is a woman aged 18-30 years with Graves' hyperthyroidism. The CDR3 sequence is CASSFGTGTEAFF. The CDR3 nucleotides are TGCGCCAGCAGCTTTGGGACTGGCACTGAAGCTTTCTTT.